The sequence of this T cell receptor beta chain was determined in a study of regulatory T cells in long-lasting Graves disease. As for time point: persistent/refractory GD, antithyroid drugs over 5 years with positive TRAb. There was RNA extracted from PBMCs, and the TCR library was made from it. Graves' disease diagnosis followed American Thyroid Association guidelines. Tubes containing EDTA received around 9.9 milliliters of drawn peripheral blood. Trimming removed 5 bases at V and 2 bases at J, with 10 bases between. This CDR3 spans 13 amino acids. From germline, CDR1 is LNHDA and CDR2 SQIVND (reference sequence). This clonotype was counted ten times or more. What it recognizes is unknown. iRepertoire HTBI primers and Arm-PCR of CDR3 regions built TCR beta libraries. TCRdb reprocessed the multiplex PCR reads via MiXCR and lists one record per CDR3 protein. The sample yields 300,000 to 500,000 distinct CDR3 sequences, around 21% seen once.

Findings of the study overall: Thyroid tissue was not sampled; only peripheral blood was. Persistent disease preferred TRBV28, TRBJ1-2 and TRBJ2-5.

The TCR originated in a female donor with Graves disease. The chain links TRBV19 to TRBJ2-7; the D call may be TRBD1 or TRBD2 (5 bases each). The sample consisted of peripheral blood mononuclear cells (PBMCs), taken when the disease was refractory, from a patient treated with antithyroid drugs. The CDR3 here is CASSWDGAYEQYF. CDR3 bases: TGTGCCAGTAGTTGGGACGGAGCCTACGAGCAGTACTTC.